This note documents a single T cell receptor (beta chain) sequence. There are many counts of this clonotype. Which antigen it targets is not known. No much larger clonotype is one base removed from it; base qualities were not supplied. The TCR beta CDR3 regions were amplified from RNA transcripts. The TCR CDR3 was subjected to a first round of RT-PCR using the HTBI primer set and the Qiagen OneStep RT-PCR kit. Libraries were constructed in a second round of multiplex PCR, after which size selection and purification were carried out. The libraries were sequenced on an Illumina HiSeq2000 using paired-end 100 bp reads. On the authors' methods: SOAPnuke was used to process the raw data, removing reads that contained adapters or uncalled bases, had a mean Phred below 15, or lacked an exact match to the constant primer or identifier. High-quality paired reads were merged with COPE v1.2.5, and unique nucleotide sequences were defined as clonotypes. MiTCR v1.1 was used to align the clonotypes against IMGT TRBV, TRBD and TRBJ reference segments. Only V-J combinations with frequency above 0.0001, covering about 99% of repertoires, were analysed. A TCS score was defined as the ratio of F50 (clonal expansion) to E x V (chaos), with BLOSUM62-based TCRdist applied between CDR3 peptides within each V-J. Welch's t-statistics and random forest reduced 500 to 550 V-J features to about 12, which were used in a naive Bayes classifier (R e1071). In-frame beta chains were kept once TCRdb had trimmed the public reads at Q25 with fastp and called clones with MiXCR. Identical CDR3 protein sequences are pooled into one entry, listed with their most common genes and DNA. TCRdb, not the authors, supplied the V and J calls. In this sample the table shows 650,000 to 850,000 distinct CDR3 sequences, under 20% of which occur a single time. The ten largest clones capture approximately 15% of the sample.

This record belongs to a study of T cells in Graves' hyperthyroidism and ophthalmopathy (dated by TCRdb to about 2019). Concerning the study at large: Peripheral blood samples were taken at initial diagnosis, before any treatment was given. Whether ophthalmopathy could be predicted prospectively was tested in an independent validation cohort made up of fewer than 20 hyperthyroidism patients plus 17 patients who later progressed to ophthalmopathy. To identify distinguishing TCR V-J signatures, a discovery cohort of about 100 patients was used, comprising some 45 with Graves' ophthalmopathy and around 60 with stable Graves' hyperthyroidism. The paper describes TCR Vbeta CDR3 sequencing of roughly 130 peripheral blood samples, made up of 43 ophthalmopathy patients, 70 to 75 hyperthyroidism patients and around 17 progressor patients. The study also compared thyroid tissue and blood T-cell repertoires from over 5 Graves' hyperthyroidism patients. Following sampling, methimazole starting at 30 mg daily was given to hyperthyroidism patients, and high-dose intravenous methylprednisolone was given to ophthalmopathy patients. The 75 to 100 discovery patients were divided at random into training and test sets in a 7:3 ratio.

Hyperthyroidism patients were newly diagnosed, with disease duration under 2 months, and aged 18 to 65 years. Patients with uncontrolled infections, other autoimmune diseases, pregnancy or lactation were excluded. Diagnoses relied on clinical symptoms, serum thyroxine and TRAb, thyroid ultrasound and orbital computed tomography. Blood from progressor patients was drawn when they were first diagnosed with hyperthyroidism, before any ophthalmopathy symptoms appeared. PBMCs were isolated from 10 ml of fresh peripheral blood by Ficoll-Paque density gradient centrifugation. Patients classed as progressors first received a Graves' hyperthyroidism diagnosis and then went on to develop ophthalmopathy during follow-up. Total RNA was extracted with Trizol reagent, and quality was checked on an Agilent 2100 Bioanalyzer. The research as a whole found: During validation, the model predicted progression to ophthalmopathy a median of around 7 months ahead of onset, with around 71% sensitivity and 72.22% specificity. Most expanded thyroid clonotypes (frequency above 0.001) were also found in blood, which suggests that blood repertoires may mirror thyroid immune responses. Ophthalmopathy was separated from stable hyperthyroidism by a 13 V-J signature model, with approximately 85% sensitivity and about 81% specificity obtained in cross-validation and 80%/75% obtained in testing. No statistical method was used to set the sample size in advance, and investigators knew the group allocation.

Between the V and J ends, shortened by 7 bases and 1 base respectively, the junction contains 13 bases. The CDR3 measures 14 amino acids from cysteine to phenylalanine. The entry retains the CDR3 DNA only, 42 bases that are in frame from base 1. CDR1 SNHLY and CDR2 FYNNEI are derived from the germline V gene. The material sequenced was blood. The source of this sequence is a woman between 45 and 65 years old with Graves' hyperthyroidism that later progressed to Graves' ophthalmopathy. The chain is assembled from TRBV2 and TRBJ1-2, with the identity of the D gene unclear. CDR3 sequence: CASTGYPYNYGYTF. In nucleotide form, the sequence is TGTGCCAGCACCGGGTACCCATATAACTATGGCTACACCTTC.